The clone carrying this T cell receptor beta chain was counted only a few times. No antigen is known for it. Trimming left V 7 bases short and J 5 bases short, with 18 bases between. The CDR3 is 14 amino acids. Germline-derived CDR1 and CDR2 are MDHEN and SYDVKM. TCRdb called the reads again in MiXCR, with one record for every CDR3 protein. The profile shows 200,000 to 250,000 distinct CDR3 sequences, around 40% of them singletons. The data belong to a study of T cell repertoires in cytomegalovirus infection. Study at large: CMV epitopes, recently identified HLA-C-restricted and well-studied HLA-B-restricted, were used. Matching HLA type, along with CMV infection, was indicated by public TCR beta signatures.

Study-wide results and limits: Based on cumulative public TCR beta family frequency, carriers of CMV plus the relevant HLA were identified. Dominating the ex vivo response were TCR beta clonotypes that were CMV-specific and HLA-C-restricted.

This chain joins TRBV28 and TRBJ2-7; possibly TRBD2 for D (6 bases). Sequencing used CD8+ T cells from cultured PBMCs, obtained from culture after CMV antigen stimulation. This TCR derives from a human donor in good health (CMV status not recorded). Some clones in this sample may be carry-over from other donors' samples. CDR3 nucleotides: TGTGCCAGCAACTTTCGGGGGTTAACCAACGAGCAGTACTTC. Amino acid sequence: CASNFRGLTNEQYF. Full variable domain (remainder filled in from reference TRBV28 and TRBJ2-7): DVKVTQSSRYLVKRTGEKVFLECVQDMDHENMFWYRQDPGLGLRLIYFSYDVKMKEKGDIPEGYSVSREKKERFSLILESASTNQTSMYLCASNFRGLTNEQYFGPGTRLTVT.